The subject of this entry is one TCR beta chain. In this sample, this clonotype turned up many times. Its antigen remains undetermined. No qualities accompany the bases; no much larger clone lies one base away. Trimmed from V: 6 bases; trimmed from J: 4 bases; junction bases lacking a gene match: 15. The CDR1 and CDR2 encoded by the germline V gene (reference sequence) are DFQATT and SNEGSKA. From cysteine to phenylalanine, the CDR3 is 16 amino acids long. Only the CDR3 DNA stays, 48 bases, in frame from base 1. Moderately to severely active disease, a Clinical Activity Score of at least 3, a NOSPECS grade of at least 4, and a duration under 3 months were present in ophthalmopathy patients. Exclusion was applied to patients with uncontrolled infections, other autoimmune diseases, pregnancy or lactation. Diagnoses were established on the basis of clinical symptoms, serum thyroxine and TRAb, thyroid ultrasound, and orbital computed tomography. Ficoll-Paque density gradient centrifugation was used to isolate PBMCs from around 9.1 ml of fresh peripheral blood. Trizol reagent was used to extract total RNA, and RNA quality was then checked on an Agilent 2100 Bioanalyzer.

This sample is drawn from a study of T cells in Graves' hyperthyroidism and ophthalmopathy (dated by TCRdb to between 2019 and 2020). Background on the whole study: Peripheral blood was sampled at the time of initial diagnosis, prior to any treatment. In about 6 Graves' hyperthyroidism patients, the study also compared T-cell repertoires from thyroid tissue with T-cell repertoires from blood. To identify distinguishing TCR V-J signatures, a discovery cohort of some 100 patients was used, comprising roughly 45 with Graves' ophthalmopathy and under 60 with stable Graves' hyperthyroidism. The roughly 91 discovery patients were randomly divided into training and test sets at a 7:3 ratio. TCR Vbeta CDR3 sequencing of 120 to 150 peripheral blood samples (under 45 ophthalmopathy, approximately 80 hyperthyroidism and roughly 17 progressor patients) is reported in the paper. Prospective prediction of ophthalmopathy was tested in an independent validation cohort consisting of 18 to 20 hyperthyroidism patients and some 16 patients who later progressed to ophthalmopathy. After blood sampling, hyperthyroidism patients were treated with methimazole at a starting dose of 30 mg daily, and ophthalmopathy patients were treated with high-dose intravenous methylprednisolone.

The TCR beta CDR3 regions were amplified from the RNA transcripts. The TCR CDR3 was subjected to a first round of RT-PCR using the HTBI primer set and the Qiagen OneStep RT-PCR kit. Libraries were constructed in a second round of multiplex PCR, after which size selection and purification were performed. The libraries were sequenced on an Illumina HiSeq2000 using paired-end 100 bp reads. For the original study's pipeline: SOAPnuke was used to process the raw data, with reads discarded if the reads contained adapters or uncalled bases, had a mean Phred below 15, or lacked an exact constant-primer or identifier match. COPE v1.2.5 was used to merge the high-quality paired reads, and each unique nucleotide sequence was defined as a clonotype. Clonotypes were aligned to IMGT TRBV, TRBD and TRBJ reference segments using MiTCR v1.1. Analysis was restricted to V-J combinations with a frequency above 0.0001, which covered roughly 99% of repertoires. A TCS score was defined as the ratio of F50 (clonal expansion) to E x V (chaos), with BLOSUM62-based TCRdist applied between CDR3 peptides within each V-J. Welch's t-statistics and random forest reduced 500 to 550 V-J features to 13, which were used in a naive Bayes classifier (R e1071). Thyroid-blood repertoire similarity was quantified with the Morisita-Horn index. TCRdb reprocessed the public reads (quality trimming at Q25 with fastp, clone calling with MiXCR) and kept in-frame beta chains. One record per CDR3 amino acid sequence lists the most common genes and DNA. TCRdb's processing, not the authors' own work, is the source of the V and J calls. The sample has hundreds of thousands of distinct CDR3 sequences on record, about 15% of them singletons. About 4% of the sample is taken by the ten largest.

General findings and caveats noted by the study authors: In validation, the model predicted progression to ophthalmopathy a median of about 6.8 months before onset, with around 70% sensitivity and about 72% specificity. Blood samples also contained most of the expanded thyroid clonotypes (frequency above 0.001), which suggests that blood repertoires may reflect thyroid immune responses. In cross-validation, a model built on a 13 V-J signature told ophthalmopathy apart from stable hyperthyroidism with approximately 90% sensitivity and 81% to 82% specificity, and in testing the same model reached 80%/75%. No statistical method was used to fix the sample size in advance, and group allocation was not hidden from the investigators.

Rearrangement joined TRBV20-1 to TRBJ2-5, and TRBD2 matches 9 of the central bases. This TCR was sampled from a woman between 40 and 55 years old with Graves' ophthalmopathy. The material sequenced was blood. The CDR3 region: CSAPGYAGGPRETQYF. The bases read TGCAGTGCCCCCGGTTATGCGGGAGGGCCAAGAGAGACCCAGTACTTC.